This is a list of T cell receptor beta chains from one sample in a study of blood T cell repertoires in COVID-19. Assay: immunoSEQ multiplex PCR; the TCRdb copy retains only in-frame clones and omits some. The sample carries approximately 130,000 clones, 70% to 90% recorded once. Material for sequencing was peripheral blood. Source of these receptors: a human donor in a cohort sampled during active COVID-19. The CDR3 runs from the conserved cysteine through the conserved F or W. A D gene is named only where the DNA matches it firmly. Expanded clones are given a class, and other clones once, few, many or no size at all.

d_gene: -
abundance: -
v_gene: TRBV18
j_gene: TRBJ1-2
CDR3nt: TGTGCCAGCTCACCCGACAGAGCTAACTATGGCTACACCTTC
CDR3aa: CASSPDRANYGYTF

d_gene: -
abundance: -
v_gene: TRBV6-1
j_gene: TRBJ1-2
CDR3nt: TGTGCCAGCAGTGAAGGGGGGGACGGCTATGGCTACACCTTC
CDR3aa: CASSEGGDGYGYTF

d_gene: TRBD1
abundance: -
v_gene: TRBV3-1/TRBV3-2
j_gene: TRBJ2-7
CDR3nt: TGTGCCAGCAGCCACAGCGAAGGGACAGGAAGCTCCTACGAGCAGTACTTC
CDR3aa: CASSHSEGTGSSYEQYF

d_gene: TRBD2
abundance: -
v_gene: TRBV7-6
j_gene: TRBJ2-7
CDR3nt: TGTGCCAGCAGCTTAGTTAGCGGGGGTAGCTCCTACGAGCAGTACTTC
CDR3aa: CASSLVSGGSSYEQYF

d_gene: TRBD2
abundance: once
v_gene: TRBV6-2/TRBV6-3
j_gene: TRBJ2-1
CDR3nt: TGTGCCAGCAGTTACTACGGGGGGGCTATTGAGCAGTTCTTC
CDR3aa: CASSYYGGAIEQFF

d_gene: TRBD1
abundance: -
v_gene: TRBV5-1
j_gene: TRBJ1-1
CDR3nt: TGCGCCAGCAGCTCAGGGACAGGGATGAACACTGAAGCTTTCTTT
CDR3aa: CASSSGTGMNTEAFF

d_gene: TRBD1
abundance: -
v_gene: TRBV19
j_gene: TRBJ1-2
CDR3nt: TGTGCCAGTAGTATAAAGCAAGGGACAGCTATGGACTACACCTTC
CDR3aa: CASSIKQGTAMDYTF

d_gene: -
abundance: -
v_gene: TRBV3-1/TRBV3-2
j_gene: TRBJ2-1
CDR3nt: TGTGCCAGCAGCCAAGACGTACTAGATCTACACAATGAGCAGTTCTTC
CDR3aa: CASSQDVLDLHNEQFF

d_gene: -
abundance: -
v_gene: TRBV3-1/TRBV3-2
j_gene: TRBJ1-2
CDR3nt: TGTGCCAGCAGCCAAGGGTTCGGGGGGCAAGGCTATGGCTACACCTTC
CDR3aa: CASSQGFGGQGYGYTF

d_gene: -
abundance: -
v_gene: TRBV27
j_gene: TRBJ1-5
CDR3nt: TGTGCCAGCAGTTTCGAGGCCAGCAATCAGCCCCAGCATTTT
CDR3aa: CASSFEASNQPQHF

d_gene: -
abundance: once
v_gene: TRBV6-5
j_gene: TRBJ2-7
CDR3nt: TGTGCCAGCAGCAGCGAACCCTACGAGCAGTACTTC
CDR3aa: CASSSEPYEQYF

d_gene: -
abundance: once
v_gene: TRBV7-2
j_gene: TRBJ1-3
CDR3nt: TGTGCCAGCAGCCGCCAAAAGGCGGCCGCTGGAAACACCATATATTTT
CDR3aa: CASSRQKAAAGNTIYF

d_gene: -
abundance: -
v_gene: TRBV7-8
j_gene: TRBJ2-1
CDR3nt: TGTGCCAGCAGCTTAGCAAACGACAGAAGCAATGAGCAGTTCTTC
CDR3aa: CASSLANDRSNEQFF

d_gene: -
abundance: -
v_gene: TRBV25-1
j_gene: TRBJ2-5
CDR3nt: TGTGCCAGCAGTAAGGACGGGGGGCGAGGGGAGACCCAGTACTTC
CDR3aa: CASSKDGGRGETQYF

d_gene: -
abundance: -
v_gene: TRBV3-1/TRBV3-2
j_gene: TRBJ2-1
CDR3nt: TGTGCCAGCAGCCAAGGACGGACTGGAGTCTTC
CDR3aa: CASSQGRTGVF

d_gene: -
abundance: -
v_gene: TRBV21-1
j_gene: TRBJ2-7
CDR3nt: TGTGCCAGCAGCAAGGGGGGGGAACGACCTTTCTACGAGCAGTACTTC
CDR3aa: CASSKGGERPFYEQYF

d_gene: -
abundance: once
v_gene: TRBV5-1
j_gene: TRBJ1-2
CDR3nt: TGCGCCAGCAGCTTGGCGACAGCAGCCCGGCAGGGCTACACCTTC
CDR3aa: CASSLATAARQGYTF

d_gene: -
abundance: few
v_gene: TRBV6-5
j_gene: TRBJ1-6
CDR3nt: TGTGCCAGCACCCGGCGGTTAGGCTCACCCCTCCACTTT
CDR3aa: CASTRRLGSPLHF

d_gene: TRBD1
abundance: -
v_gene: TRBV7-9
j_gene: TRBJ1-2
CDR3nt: TGTGCCAGCAGCTTAGTCGCAGGGGGCGTCTATGGCTACACCTTC
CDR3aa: CASSLVAGGVYGYTF

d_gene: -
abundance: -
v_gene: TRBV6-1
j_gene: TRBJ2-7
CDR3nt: TGTGCCAGCAGTCAAGCCGGACAAACCTACGAGCAGTACTTC
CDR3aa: CASSQAGQTYEQYF

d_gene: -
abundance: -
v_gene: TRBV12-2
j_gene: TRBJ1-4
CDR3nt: TGTGCAAGTCGCTTAGCGGCAGGGCCTAATGAAAAACTGTTTTTT
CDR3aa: CASRLAAGPNEKLFF

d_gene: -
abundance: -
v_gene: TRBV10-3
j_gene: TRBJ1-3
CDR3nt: TGTGCCATCAGTCATACAGGCAGCTCTGGAAACACCATATATTTT
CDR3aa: CAISHTGSSGNTIYF

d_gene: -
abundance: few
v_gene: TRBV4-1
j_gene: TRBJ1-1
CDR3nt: TGCGCCAGCAGCCAAGATTCGCGGGGTCTGAACACTGAAGCTTTCTTT
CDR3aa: CASSQDSRGLNTEAFF

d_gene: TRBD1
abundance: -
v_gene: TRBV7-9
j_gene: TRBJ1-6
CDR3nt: TGTGCCAGCAGCTTAACAGGGGGAGGCTTGGCACCCCTCCACTTT
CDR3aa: CASSLTGGGLAPLHF

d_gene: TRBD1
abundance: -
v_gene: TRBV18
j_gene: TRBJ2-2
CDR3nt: TGTGCCAGCTCACCAGGACAGGGGGCGATCACCGGGGAGCTGTTTTTT
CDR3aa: CASSPGQGAITGELFF

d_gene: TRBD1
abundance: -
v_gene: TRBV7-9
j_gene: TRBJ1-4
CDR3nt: TGTGCCAGCAGTCGAAGGACAGGGAATGAAAAACTGTTTTTT
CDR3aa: CASSRRTGNEKLFF

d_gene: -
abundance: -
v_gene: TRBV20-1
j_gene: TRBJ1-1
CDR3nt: TGCAGTGCCGCGCCGGTGGTTGAAGCTTTCTTT
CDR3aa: CSAAPVVEAFF

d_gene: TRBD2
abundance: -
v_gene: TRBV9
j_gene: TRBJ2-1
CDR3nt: TGTGCCAGCAGCGTGAGCGGGGGCTACAATGAGCAGTTCTTC
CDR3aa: CASSVSGGYNEQFF

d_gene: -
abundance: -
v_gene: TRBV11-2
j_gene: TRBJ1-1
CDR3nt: TGTGCCAGCAGCTTGAGGTTTGTCAGGGGATCGAACACTGAAGCTTTCTTT
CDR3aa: CASSLRFVRGSNTEAFF

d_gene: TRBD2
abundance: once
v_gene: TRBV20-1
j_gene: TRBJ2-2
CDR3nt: TGCAGTGCTAGTTTAGGGAGCGGGGGGGCTGGCGGGGAGCTGTTTTTT
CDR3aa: CSASLGSGGAGGELFF

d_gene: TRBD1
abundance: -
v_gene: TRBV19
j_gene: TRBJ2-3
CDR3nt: TGTGCCAGTTCGACAGGGGGTTTCACAGATACGCAGTATTTT
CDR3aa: CASSTGGFTDTQYF

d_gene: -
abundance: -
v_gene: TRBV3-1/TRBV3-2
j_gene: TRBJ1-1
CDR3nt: TGTGCCAGCAGCCAATCTTTTAGAGGTAACACTGAAGCTTTCTTT
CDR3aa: CASSQSFRGNTEAFF

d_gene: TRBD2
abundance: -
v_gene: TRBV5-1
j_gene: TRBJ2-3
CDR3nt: TGCGCCAGCAGCATGCTCCCCGGCGGGGGGGTTAGCACAGATACGCAGTATTTT
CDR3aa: CASSMLPGGGVSTDTQYF

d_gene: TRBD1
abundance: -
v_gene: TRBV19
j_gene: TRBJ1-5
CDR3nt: TGTGCCAGTAGGACATGGGCCAGGGGGCCCAGCAATCAGCCCCAGCATTTT
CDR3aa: CASRTWARGPSNQPQHF

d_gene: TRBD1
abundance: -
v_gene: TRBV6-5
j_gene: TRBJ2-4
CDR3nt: TGTGCCAGCAGTACAACAGGGGCGGCCAAAAACATTCAGTACTTC
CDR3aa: CASSTTGAAKNIQYF

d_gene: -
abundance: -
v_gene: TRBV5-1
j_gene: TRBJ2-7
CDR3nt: TGCGCCAGCAGCTTGTCCCTGCAGGGCTCCTACGAGCAGTACTTC
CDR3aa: CASSLSLQGSYEQYF

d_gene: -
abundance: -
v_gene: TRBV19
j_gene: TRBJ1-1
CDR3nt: TGTGCCAGTAGTATATACGGGAATCCTGAAGCTTTCTTT
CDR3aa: CASSIYGNPEAFF

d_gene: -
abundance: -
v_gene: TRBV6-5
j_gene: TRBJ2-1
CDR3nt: TGTGCCAGTGGGCCGTCATGGGCTGACAATGAGCAGTTCTTC
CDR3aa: CASGPSWADNEQFF

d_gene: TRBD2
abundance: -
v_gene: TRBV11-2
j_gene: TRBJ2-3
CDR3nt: TGTGCCAGCAGCCCTAGGGCCCTAGCGGGGAGCACAGATACGCAGTATTTT
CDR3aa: CASSPRALAGSTDTQYF

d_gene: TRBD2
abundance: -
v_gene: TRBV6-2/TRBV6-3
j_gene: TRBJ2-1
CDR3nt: TGTGCCAGCAGTTACGCTACGGGGGGGTTGAGTAGTGAGCAGTTCTTC
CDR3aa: CASSYATGGLSSEQFF

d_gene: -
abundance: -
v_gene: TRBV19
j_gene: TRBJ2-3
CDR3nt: TGTGCCAGTAGTGCACAGGGCTCAGATACGCAGTATTTT
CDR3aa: CASSAQGSDTQYF

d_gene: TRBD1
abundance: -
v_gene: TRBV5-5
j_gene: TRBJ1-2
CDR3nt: TGTGCCAGCAGCACAGGACAGGGCGGGTCCTATGGCTACACCTTC
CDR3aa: CASSTGQGGSYGYTF

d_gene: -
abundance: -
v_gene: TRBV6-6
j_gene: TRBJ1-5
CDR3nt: TGTGCCAGCAGTTCCCAGGGCCGGAGCAATCAGCCCCAGCATTTT
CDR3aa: CASSSQGRSNQPQHF

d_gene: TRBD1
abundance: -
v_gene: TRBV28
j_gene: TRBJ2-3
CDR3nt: TGTGCCAGCAGTTTTGGGACAGGGATAGATACGCAGTATTTT
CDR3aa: CASSFGTGIDTQYF

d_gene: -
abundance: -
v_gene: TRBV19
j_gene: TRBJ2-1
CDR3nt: TGTGCCAGTAGTATAGATGGTAGCGCTGGGAATGAGCAGTTCTTC
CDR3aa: CASSIDGSAGNEQFF

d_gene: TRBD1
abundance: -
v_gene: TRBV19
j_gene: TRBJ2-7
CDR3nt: TGTGCCAGTAGTAGAGGGACAGGCACCTACGAGCAGTACTTC
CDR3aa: CASSRGTGTYEQYF